The present TCR beta chain was sequenced within a study of T-cell reconstitution after alpha-beta-depleted transplantation in children. Researchers prepared the TCRbeta library using unique molecular identifiers, the study reports. TCRdb re-derived calls from the PCR reads in MiXCR, one entry per CDR3 protein. Among about 610,000 distinct CDR3 sequences, about 11% were seen once, and the ten largest hold roughly 4%. CDR1 SNHLY and CDR2 FYNNEI come from the germline V gene. With 5 bases clipped from V and 8 bases from J, the junction kept 9 bases outside the gene matches. The CDR3 sequence is 15 residues long.

This specimen was PBMCs from the stem cell graft donor, taken from the stem cell graft. The receptor comes from a human donor who donated a stem cell graft to a child with acute myeloid leukemia. This chain joins TRBV2 and TRBJ2-1, with 10 bases lining up with TRBD2. CDR3 residues: CASSKELAGRDEQFF. The DNA of the CDR3 is TGTGCCAGCAGTAAAGAACTAGCGGGAAGGGATGAGCAGTTCTTC.